The clone carrying this TCR beta chain showed up just once. From germline, CDR1 is LNHDA and CDR2 SQIVND (reference sequence). The CDR3 consists of 14 residues. V was pared by 6 bases and J by 4 bases, with 8 bases of the junction left unmatched. The multiple sclerosis controls were treatment-naive patients, and their relapsing-remitting disease was stable or active. Purification of the CD8+ and CD4+ T cells relied on negative isolation, and TEMRA cells underwent FACS enrichment. Random hexamers were used to reverse transcribe an amount of roughly 0.45 to 1 ug RNA. The method of amplification for TCR beta CDR3 was immunoSEQ multiplex PCR, covering 54 Vbeta and 13 Jbeta. MiXCR was run by TCRdb on the immunoSEQ multiplex PCR reads, yielding one entry per CDR3 protein. This sample has about 280,000 distinct CDR3 sequences; 85% occur once, and the top ten carry approximately 0.11%. This sample was included in a study of CD8 T cells in Susac syndrome.

The specimen sequenced was CD8+ T cells from PBMCs. The chain links TRBV19 to TRBJ1-1; 7 bases map to TRBD1. The sequence was collected from a human donor with multiple sclerosis. CDR3 residues: CASRDRNSGTEAFF. The CDR3 region has the DNA TGTGCCAGTAGGGACAGGAACAGCGGCACTGAAGCTTTCTTT.